This section outlines one T cell receptor beta chain sequence together with its context. This entry belongs to a study of T cell changes during pregnancy in multiple sclerosis. Germline CDR1 reads MNHEY; CDR2 reads SMNVEV (reference sequence). The CDR3 length is 16 residues. J was trimmed by 7 bases and V by 5 bases; bases with no gene match: 16. Generated by immunoSEQ multiplex PCR, the TCRdb table keeps only in-frame clones and is missing some. This sample has around 56,000 clones, with approximately 94% found just once. This material consisted of CD8+ T cells from peripheral blood mononuclear cells, taken after pregnancy. This chain uses TRBV27 with TRBJ2-7; 8 bases match TRBD1. This receptor was obtained from a female donor with multiple sclerosis, enrolled in a pregnancy study. CDR3 protein: CASSPRDRSYRGEQYF. The CDR3 DNA is TGTGCCAGCAGTCCCCGGGACAGGTCATACCGGGGGGAGCAGTACTTC.